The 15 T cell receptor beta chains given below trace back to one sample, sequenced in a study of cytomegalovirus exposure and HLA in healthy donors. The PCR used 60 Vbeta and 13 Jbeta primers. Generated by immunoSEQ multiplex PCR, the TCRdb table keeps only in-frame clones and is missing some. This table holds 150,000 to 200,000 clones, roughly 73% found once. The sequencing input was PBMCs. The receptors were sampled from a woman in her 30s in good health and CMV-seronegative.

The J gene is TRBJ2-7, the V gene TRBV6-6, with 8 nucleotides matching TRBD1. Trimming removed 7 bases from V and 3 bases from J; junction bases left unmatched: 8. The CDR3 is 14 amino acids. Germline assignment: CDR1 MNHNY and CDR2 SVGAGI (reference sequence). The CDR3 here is CASKETGAVYEQYF. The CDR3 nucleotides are TGTGCCAGCAAGGAGACAGGGGCGGTCTACGAGCAGTACTTC.

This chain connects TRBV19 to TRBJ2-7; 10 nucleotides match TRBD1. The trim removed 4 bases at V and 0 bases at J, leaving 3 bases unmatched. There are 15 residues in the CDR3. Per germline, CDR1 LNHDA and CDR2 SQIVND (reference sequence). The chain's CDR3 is CASSTDRGSSYEQYF. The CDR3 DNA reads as TGTGCCAGTAGTACGGACAGGGGGTCCTCCTACGAGCAGTACTTC.

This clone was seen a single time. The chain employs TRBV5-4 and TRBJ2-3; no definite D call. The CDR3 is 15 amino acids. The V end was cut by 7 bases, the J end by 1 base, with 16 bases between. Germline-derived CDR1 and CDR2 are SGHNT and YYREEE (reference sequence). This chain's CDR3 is CASGQELLRTDTQYF. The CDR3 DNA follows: TGTGCCAGCGGCCAGGAACTCCTTCGCACAGATACGCAGTATTTT.

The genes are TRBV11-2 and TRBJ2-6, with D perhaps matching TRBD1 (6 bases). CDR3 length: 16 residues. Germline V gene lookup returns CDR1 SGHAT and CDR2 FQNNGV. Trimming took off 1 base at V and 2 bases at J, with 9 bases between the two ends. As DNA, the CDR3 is TGTGCCAGCAGCTTAGTAGGGGGTCCTGGGGCCAACGTCCTGACTTTC. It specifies CASSLVGGPGANVLTF.

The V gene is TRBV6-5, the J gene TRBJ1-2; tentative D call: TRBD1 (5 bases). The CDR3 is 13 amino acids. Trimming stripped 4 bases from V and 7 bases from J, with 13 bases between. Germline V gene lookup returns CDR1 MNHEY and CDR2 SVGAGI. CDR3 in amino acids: CASSSQGMGGYTF. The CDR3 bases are TGTGCCAGCAGTTCCCAGGGAATGGGTGGCTACACCTTC.

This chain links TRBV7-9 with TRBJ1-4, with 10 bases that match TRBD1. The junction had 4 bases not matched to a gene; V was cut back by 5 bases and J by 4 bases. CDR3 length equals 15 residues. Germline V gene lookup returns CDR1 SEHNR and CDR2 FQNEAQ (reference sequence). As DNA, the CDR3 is TGTGCCAGCAGCCCAAGGACAGGGGGTAATGAAAAACTGTTTTTT. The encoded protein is CASSPRTGGNEKLFF.

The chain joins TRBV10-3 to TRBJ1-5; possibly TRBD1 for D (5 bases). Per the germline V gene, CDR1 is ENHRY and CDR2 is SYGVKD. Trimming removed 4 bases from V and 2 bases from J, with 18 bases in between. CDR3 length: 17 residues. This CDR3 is CAISVSKNLGGNQPQHF. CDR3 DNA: TGTGCCATCAGTGTATCAAAAAACCTAGGGGGCAATCAGCCCCAGCATTTT.

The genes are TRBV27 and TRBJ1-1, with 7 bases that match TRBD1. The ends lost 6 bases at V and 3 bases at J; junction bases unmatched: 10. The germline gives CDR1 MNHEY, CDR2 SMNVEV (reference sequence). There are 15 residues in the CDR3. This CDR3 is CASSARQGFDTEAFF. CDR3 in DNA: TGTGCCAGCAGCGCCAGACAGGGATTCGACACTGAAGCTTTCTTT.

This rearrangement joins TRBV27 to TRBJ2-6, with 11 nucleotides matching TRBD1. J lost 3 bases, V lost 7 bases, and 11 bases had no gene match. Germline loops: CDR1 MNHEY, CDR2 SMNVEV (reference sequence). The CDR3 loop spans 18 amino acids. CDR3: CASKPPGQGVNGANVLTF. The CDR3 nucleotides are TGTGCCAGCAAACCACCGGGACAGGGGGTGAATGGGGCCAACGTCCTGACTTTC.

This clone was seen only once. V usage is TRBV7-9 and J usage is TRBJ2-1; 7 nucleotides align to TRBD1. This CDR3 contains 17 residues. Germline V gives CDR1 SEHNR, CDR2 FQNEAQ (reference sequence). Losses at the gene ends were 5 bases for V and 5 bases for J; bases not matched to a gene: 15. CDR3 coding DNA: TGTGCCAGCAGCCAGGGCTTTGAGGGGGCCAGGGACAATGAGCAGTTCTTC. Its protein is CASSQGFEGARDNEQFF.

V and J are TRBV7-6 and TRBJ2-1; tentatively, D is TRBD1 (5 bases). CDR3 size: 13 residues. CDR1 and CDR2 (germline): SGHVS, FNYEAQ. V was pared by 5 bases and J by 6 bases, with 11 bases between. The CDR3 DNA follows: TGTGCCAGCAGCCAGGGTCACGTCAATGAGCAGTTCTTC. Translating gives CASSQGHVNEQFF.

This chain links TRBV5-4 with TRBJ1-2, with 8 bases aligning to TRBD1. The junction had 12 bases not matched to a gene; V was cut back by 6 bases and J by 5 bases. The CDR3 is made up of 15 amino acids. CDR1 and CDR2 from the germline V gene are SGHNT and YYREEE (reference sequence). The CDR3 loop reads CASTNLRTGLYGYTF. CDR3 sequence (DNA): TGTGCCAGCACCAACCTACGGACAGGGCTGTATGGCTACACCTTC.

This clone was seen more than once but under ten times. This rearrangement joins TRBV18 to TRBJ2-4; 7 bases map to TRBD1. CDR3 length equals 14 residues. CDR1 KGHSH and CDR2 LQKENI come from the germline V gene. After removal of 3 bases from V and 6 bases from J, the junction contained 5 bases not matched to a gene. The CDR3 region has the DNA TGTGCCAGCTCACCGACAGGGAGAGGAAACATTCAGTACTTC. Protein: CASSPTGRGNIQYF.

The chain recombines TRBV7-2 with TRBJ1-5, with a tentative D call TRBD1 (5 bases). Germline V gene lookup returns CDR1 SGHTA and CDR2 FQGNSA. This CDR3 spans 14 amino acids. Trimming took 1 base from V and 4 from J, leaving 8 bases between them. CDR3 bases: TGTGCCAGCAGCTTAGGGACACCTAATCAGCCCCAGCATTTT. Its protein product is CASSLGTPNQPQHF.

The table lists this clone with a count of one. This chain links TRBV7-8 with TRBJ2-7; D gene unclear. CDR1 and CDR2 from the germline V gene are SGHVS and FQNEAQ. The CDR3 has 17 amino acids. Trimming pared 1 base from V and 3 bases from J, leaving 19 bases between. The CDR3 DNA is TGTGCCAGCAGCTTAGGTACAGCCAGCACCCACTTCTACGAGCAGTACTTC. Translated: CASSLGTASTHFYEQYF.